These T cell receptor beta chains were read from a single sample in a study of CD8 T cells in ankylosing spondylitis. One entry per CDR3 protein, called by TCRdb with MiXCR from the 5' RACE reads. Here the sample spans around 440,000 distinct CDR3 sequences, more than 15% being singletons. Specimen: blood, either unsorted or a sorted T cell fraction (not recorded which). The receptors here all came from a male donor with ankylosing spondylitis. Each CDR3 is given with its conserved first and last residue. D genes are given only for firm matches.

d_call v_call cdr3_aa
- TRBV7-2 CASRLVNTGELFF
TRBD2 TRBV10-3 CAISRTSGNYEQYF
- TRBV20-1 CSAETREETQYF
TRBD2 TRBV3-1 CASSLRGGRALYEQYF
TRBD1 TRBV5-1 CASSQIRTGSTDTQYF
TRBD2 TRBV4-1 CASSHPSLGAGAGTGELFF
TRBD2 TRBV5-1 CASSSGTRLETQYF
- TRBV28 CASSPFSFGTSNEQFF
- TRBV11-2 CASSFRSTSGVVAIYEQYF
- TRBV7-8 CASSFTSSGANVLTF
TRBD1 TRBV20-1 CSAYRDSHYEQYF
- TRBV18 CASSPRIGGSLSGANVLTF
- TRBV12-3/TRBV12-4 CASCINRDTRAFF
- TRBV12-3/TRBV12-4 CASSPPRALYNEQFF
TRBD1 TRBV6-5 CASTQGGRHYTF
- TRBV5-1 CASSPGSTGDTDTQYF
- TRBV29-1 CSVGGKSNYGYTF
- TRBV19 CASMGGREAKNIQYF
TRBD1 TRBV20-1 CSARDGRQGARGYGYTF
- TRBV29-1 CSVEQNNYGYTF
- TRBV18 CASSPTSGTQYF
TRBD2 TRBV5-1 CASTFSGDSYNEQFF
- TRBV21-1 CASSGGAEGNTIYF
- TRBV20-1 CSARPPGGVSNQPQHF
- TRBV5-1 CASSPPDILDEQFF
- TRBV11-2 CASSRNVGGTYNEQFF
TRBD1 TRBV7-8 CASSYTGGSNQPQHF
- TRBV5-1 CASSLAGLGVNTGELFF
TRBD2 TRBV7-6 CASSTRGTSGGPSTDTQYF